This T cell receptor beta chain is from a study of metastatic and nonmetastatic thyroid tumors (dated by TCRdb to about 2020). Study-wide context: Repertoires were compared across peripheral blood and tumor or nodule tissue samples from malignant and benign thyroid patients. Here is what the overall study found, with its caveats: TCR beta diversity was reported as significantly higher in malignant tumors than in benign nodules, in both blood and tumor samples.

CDR1 KGHDR and CDR2 SFDVKD were looked up in the germline V gene. Germline trimming amounts to 4 bases on V and 6 bases on J, with 11 as the count of junction bases outside the gene matches. From the cysteine through the phenylalanine, the CDR3 covers 16 amino acids. The only DNA kept is the CDR3, 48 bases in frame from the first base. By sample share, this clone is medium-sized (0.01 to 0.1%). Its antigen specificity is not known. No base-level quality is on record; no much larger clone is a single base apart. The method behind the library was PCR. The sample was run on an Illumina HiSeq 4000. The TCR beta-chain CDR3 region of each patient was profiled by high-throughput sequencing. The paper's processing steps were these. A classifier to discriminate distant-metastatic papillary thyroid cancer patients was built from CDR3 differences across clinicopathological groups. The Shannon index was used to measure repertoire diversity, and the Morisita-Horn index was used to measure how similar tumor and blood repertoires were. TCRdb trimmed the raw reads at Q25, called clones with MiXCR and kept productive beta chains. The V and J calls shown here were made by TCRdb, not taken from the authors' results. The sample table shows approximately 30,000 clones, and approximately 17% are seen once. The ten largest clones represent about 7.3% of the sample.

None of the patients had been given any treatment before thyroid surgery. Using T-cell receptor beta sequencing, the study looked back at clinical samples from patients collected from the early 2010s to the late 2010s. This TCR derives from a female donor with papillary thyroid cancer or a benign thyroid nodule (not recorded which). Some clones in this sample may be carry-over from other donors' samples. Sequenced input: blood. The rearranged segments are TRBV24-1 and TRBJ2-1, and TRBD1 aligns with 7 junction nucleotides. The CDR3: CATSDRGQVRVNEQFF. The nucleotide sequence reads as follows: TGTGCCACCAGTGACCGCGGACAGGTCAGAGTCAATGAGCAGTTCTTC.